This T cell receptor beta chain was captured by sequencing in a study of blood T cells in healthy people across ages. Overall study context: For every two T cells, template switching captured about one barcoded beta molecule.

A sample-barcoded 5' primer and a J-beta primer mix were used in a second PCR of roughly 6 to 11 cycles. TCRdb reprocessed the 5' RACE reads via MiXCR and lists one record per CDR3 protein. There are 750,000 to 850,000 distinct CDR3 sequences in the sample; around 25% occur only once, and approximately 3.7% lies in the top ten. CDR1 and CDR2 (germline): ENHRY, SYGVKD. The CDR3 runs 13 residues. V lost 10 bases and J lost 0, with 10 bases in between. Another study also made use of these data, one on T cells of mothers and their children.

Sequencing used blood. The clonotype was recovered from a boy aged 5-17 years in good health. The rearrangement joins TRBV10-3 to TRBJ2-1; D is undetermined. The CDR3 here is CATADISYNEQFF. DNA of the CDR3: TGTGCCACCGCGGATATCTCCTACAATGAGCAGTTCTTC.